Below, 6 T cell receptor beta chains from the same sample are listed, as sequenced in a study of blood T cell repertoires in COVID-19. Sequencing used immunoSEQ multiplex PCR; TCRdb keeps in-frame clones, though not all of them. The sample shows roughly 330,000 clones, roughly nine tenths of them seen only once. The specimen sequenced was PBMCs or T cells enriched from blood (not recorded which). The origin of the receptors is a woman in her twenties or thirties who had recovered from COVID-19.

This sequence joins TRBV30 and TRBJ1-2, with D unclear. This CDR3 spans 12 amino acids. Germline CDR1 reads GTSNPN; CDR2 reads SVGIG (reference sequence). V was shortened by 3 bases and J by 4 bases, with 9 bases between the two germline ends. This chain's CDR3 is CAWSPESYGYTF. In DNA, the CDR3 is TGTGCCTGGAGCCCCGAGTCCTATGGCTACACCTTC.

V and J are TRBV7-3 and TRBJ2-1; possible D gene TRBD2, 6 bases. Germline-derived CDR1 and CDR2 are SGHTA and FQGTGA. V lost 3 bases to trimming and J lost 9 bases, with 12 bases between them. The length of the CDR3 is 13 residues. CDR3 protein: CASSFDGGLEQFF. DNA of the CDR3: TGTGCCAGCAGCTTTGACGGGGGTCTTGAGCAGTTCTTC.

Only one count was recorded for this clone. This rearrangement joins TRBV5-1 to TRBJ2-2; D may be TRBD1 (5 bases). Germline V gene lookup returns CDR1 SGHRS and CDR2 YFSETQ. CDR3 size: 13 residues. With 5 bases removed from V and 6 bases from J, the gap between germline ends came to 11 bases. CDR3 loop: CASSFGRAGELFF. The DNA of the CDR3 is TGCGCCAGCAGTTTCGGCAGGGCCGGGGAGCTGTTTTTT.

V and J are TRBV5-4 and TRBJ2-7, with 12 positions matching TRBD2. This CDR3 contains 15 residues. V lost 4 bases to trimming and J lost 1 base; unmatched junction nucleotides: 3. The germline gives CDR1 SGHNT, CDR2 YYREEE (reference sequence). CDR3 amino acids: CASSRGLAGSYEQYF. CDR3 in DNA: TGTGCCAGCAGCCGGGGACTAGCGGGTTCCTACGAGCAGTACTTC.

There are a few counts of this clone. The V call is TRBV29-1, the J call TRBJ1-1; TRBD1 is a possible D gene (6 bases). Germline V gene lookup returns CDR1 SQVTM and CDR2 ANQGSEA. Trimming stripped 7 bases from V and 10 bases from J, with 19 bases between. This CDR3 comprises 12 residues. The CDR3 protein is CSATGGEVPAFF. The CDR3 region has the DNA TGCAGCGCCACGGGGGGCGAGGTTCCAGCTTTCTTT. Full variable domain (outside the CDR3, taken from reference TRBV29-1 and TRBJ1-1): SAVISQKPSRDICQRGTSLTIQCQVDSQVTMMFWYRQQPGQSLTLIATANQGSEATYESGFVIDKFPISRPNLTFSTLTVSNMSPEDSSIYLCSATGGEVPAFFGQGTRLTVV.

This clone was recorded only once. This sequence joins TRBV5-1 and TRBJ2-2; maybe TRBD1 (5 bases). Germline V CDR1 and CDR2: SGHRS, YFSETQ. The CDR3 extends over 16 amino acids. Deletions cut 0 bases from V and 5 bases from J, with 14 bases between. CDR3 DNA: TGCGCCAGCAGCTTGGAGAACCTACAGGTGACCGGGGAGCTGTTTTTT. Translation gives CASSLENLQVTGELFF.